Shown below are 20 T cell receptor beta chains from a single sample sequenced in a study of cytomegalovirus exposure and HLA in healthy donors. PCR involved 60 Vbeta and 13 Jbeta primers. This table comes from immunoSEQ multiplex PCR, and its TCRdb copy is limited to in-frame clones, with some not included. The repertoire table contains 150,000 to 250,000 clones. The sequenced sample consisted of PBMCs. These receptor sequences come from a boy younger than 18 in good health and CMV-seronegative.

The genes are TRBV7-9 and TRBJ1-1, with D unresolved. CDR1 SEHNR and CDR2 FQNEAQ come from the germline V gene (reference sequence). The CDR3 runs 15 residues. The V end was cut by 5 bases, the J end by 1 base, with 14 bases between. CDR3 sequence (DNA): TGTGCCAGCAGCCACCCCAGGCACGCGAACACTGAAGCTTTCTTT. It translates to CASSHPRHANTEAFF.

V and J are TRBV9 and TRBJ1-1; 9 bases are shared with TRBD1. CDR3 size: 15 residues. Germline V gene sequence: CDR1 SGDLS, CDR2 YYNGEE. The trim removed 4 bases at V and 6 bases at J, leaving 10 bases unmatched. The CDR3 DNA reads as TGTGCCAGCAGCCCCCCCGGACAGGGGTTTGCTGAAGCTTTCTTT. Its protein is CASSPPGQGFAEAFF.

The chain couples TRBV30 to TRBJ2-1, with 7 bases lining up with TRBD2. Germline CDR1 reads GTSNPN; CDR2 reads SVGIG (reference sequence). Germline trimming cut 3 bases from V and 7 bases from J; bases unmatched to any gene: 9. The length of the CDR3 is 14 residues. The CDR3 is CAWRVKRDGNEQFF. The CDR3 DNA sequence: TGTGCCTGGAGAGTGAAGCGGGATGGTAATGAGCAGTTCTTC. Combining the CDR3 with reference TRBV30 and TRBJ2-1 gives the whole variable domain SQTIHQWPATLVQPVGSPLSLECTVEGTSNPNLYWYRQAAGRGLQLLFYSVGIGQISSEVPQNLSASRPQDRQFILSSKKLLLSDSGFYLCAWRVKRDGNEQFFGPGTRLTVL.

The V gene is TRBV29-1, the J gene TRBJ1-4; D may be TRBD1 (6 bases). This CDR3 region has 12 residues. In germline, CDR1 is SQVTM, CDR2 ANQGSEA. Trimming removed 7 bases at V and 8 bases at J, with 14 bases between. In nucleotides, the CDR3 is TGCAGCGATGCAGGGGTATGGGAAAAACTGTTTTTT. This gives the protein CSDAGVWEKLFF.

V gene TRBV13 combines with J gene TRBJ1-1; tentative D call: TRBD1 (6 bases). From germline, CDR1 is PRHDT and CDR2 FYEKMQ (reference sequence). The ends were cut back, 6 bases at V and 4 bases at J, with 18 bases in the middle. This CDR3 is built from 15 residues. The CDR3 reads CASSSMDRKGTEAFF. The DNA for the CDR3 is TGTGCCAGCAGTTCTATGGACAGAAAGGGCACTGAAGCTTTCTTT.

The CDR3 coding sequence is TGTGCCTGGAGGGGACAGGGTCCCGCCGGGGAGCTGTTTTTT. It specifies CAWRGQGPAGELFF. The rearrangement uses TRBV30 and TRBJ2-2, with 9 nucleotides matching TRBD1. V lost 3 bases, J lost 6 bases, and 5 bases stayed unmatched. The length of the CDR3 is 14 residues. Germline V gene lookup returns CDR1 GTSNPN and CDR2 SVGIG (reference sequence).

The CDR3 loop is CASSLKEGAGANVLTF. Here the CDR3 DNA reads TGCGCCAGCAGCTTGAAGGAGGGAGCTGGGGCCAACGTCCTGACTTTC. This chain joins TRBV5-1 and TRBJ2-6; possibly TRBD2 for D (6 bases). V dropped 1 base and J dropped 2 bases, with 10 bases sitting between them. The germline CDR1 and CDR2 sequences are SGHRS and YFSETQ. This CDR3 is 16 amino acids long.

V and J are TRBV7-2 and TRBJ1-2; 7 bases align to TRBD1. The germline V gene has CDR1 SGHTA and CDR2 FQGNSA. With V trimmed by 1 base and J by 0 bases, 8 bases remained unmatched. The CDR3 sequence is 17 residues long. CDR3 nucleotide sequence: TGTGCCAGCAGCTTAGACATCAACAGGGGAACTAACTATGGCTACACCTTC. It yields the protein CASSLDINRGTNYGYTF.

This chain joins TRBV6-5 and TRBJ2-3; 9 nucleotides match TRBD2. J gave up 2 bases and V 2 bases, and 2 bases lay outside the gene matches. The CDR3 spans 15 residues. Germline V gene data show CDR1 as MNHEY and CDR2 as SVGAGI. The CDR3: CASSYGGGDTDTQYF. As DNA, the CDR3 is TGTGCCAGCAGTTACGGCGGGGGGGACACAGATACGCAGTATTTT.

J is TRBJ2-7 and V is TRBV9, with 7 positions matching TRBD1. This CDR3 has 14 amino acids. Germline V CDR1 and CDR2: SGDLS, YYNGEE. V lost 3 bases, J lost 2 bases, and 5 bases stayed unmatched. The CDR3 DNA is TGTGCCAGCAGCGCGGGACAGTCTGCCTACGAGCAGTACTTC. It encodes CASSAGQSAYEQYF.

The chain recombines TRBV19 with TRBJ1-2; no firm D call. V lost 6 bases and J lost 4, with 21 bases in between. This CDR3 comprises 16 residues. CDR1 is LNHDA, CDR2 SQIVND, per germline (reference sequence). In DNA form, the CDR3 reads TGTGCCAGTAGCCCCCCTTGGGCAGGCAAGGTCTATGGCTACACCTTC. The encoded protein is CASSPPWAGKVYGYTF.

The CDR3 is CASSLRARGGRNTEAFF. Written as DNA, the CDR3 is TGTGCCAGCAGCCTAAGGGCCCGGGGGGGCCGGAACACTGAAGCTTTCTTT. The rearrangement joins TRBV7-2 to TRBJ1-1; weak D call: TRBD1 (6 bases). Looked up from germline, CDR1 is SGHTA and CDR2 is FQGNSA. Trimming cost V 5 bases and J 1 base, with 20 bases left between them. CDR3 length: 17 amino acids.

The chain is built from TRBV2 and TRBJ1-4; TRBD1 is a possible D gene (5 bases). The germline V and J ends were trimmed by 5 bases and 13 bases, with 11 bases remaining between them. Germline V lookup: CDR1 SNHLY, CDR2 FYNNEI. The CDR3 length is 11 residues. CDR3: CASSLGQTLFF. The CDR3 region has the DNA TGTGCCAGCAGTCTTGGACAAACACTGTTTTTT.

The chain uses TRBV19 and TRBJ2-3; D uncertain. Between the trimmed V and J ends, which lost 10 bases and 1 base, there was a span of 15 bases. Germline V CDR1 and CDR2: LNHDA, SQIVND (reference sequence). CDR3 length equals 14 residues. CDR3 DNA: TGTGCCACCGAATGGCTGACTTGCACAGATACGCAGTATTTT. Translating it yields CATEWLTCTDTQYF.

The chain recombines TRBV5-4 with TRBJ2-5, with D possibly TRBD2 on 6 matching bases. This CDR3 is 15 amino acids long. Germline assignment: CDR1 SGHNT and CDR2 YYREEE (reference sequence). V lost 3 bases, J lost 2 bases, and 14 bases lay in between. The CDR3 coding sequence is TGTGCCAGCAGCTACTTACGGGGGAGTCAAGAGACCCAGTACTTC. As protein: CASSYLRGSQETQYF.

The chain uses TRBV7-2 and TRBJ2-2, with 13 positions matching TRBD2. V dropped 7 bases and J dropped 4; count of bases not matched to a gene: 6. The CDR3 totals 16 residues. Per the germline V gene, CDR1 is SGHTA and CDR2 is FQGNSA. The DNA for the CDR3 is TGTGCCAGCAAACTAGCGGGGGGGCCAGGCACCGGGGAGCTGTTTTTT. This sequence encodes CASKLAGGPGTGELFF.

The chain joins TRBV10-3 to TRBJ1-2; maybe TRBD1 (5 bases). Germline CDR1 ENHRY, CDR2 SYGVKD. The CDR3 covers 17 residues. Trimming pared 2 bases from V and 0 bases from J, leaving 16 bases between. In nucleotides, the CDR3 is TGTGCCATCAGTGAGAGGAACAGGCCTACGACTAACTATGGCTACACCTTC. Its protein is CAISERNRPTTNYGYTF.

The rearrangement uses TRBV4-1 and TRBJ1-3; 10 bases agree with TRBD1. Germline loops: CDR1 MGHRA, CDR2 YSYEKL. The CDR3 is 15 amino acids. Trimming at V came to 4 bases and at J to 4 bases, leaving 4 bases not matched to a gene. The CDR3 reads CASSLDRGLGNTIYF. The DNA of the CDR3 is TGCGCCAGCAGCCTAGACAGGGGGCTAGGAAACACCATATATTTT.

The J gene is TRBJ1-3, the V gene TRBV5-4, with 7 nucleotides matching TRBD1. Germline V CDR1 and CDR2: SGHNT, YYREEE (reference sequence). This CDR3 comprises 15 residues. With V trimmed by 4 bases and J by 2 bases, 6 bases remained unmatched. CDR3: CASSGGTATGNTIYF. The CDR3 nucleotides read TGTGCCAGCAGCGGGGGGACAGCAACTGGAAACACCATATATTTT.

The rearrangement joins TRBV25-1 to TRBJ1-1, with TRBD1 identical over 7 bases. The CDR3 has 14 amino acids. Trimming removed 6 bases from V and 6 bases from J; junction bases left unmatched: 10. Looked up from germline, CDR1 is MGHDK and CDR2 is SYGVNS. The CDR3 region is CASRGDSFGSEAFF. CDR3 DNA: TGTGCCAGCAGGGGGGACAGTTTTGGTTCTGAAGCTTTCTTT.